This T cell receptor (beta chain) is from a study of early T cells in non-severe SARS-CoV-2 infection (dated by TCRdb to about 2021). Some background on the complete study: Bulk RNA from unsorted whole blood was used for TCR sequencing, so alpha and beta chains could not be paired.

The library relied on 5' RACE. The run used a NextSeq 500. To correct for sequencing error and PCR bias, the TCR library protocol tagged individual cDNA molecules with unique molecular identifiers. TCR alpha and beta chains were both sequenced, and the abundances of alpha and beta sequences in each sample were closely correlated with each other. Processing in the source paper ran as follows. V gene, J gene and CDR3 annotation of TCR sequences was performed with Decombinator V4. Expanded TCRs were defined as changing significantly between any two time points under a Poisson model with p below 0.0001. TCR abundances were normalised to the total number of TCRs sequenced per sample and were expressed as counts per million. MAIT TCRs were defined by TRAV1-2 paired with TRAJ12, TRAJ20 or TRAJ33, and iNKT TCRs by TRAV10 paired with TRAJ18. A search of VDJdb, accessed on 1 November 2021, was run for TCRs annotated to CMV, EBV and SARS-CoV-2, with TCRs annotated for multiple antigens excluded. The public reads were reprocessed in TCRdb via fastp at Q25 and MiXCR, keeping in-frame beta chains. Every CDR3 protein is listed once, alongside the most common genes and DNA of its rows. In this record, the V and J calls reflect TCRdb's handling and not the investigators' own analysis. The sample table contains around 58,000 distinct CDR3 sequences; only one count was recorded for 7.7% of them. The ten largest clones capture about 11% of the sample.

Concerning this clonotype itself: It lacks a known antigen. It has no much larger one-base neighbor in the sample; base qualities were not kept.

Its CDR3 holds 14 amino acids, cysteine through phenylalanine. Solely the CDR3 DNA is kept, with 42 bases framed from the first base. V loses 8 bases at its end and J loses 1 base; junction bases beyond the gene matches: 7. As encoded in the germline V gene (reference sequence), CDR1 is MNHNY while CDR2 is SVGAGI. This was a case-control study nested in a cohort of healthcare workers in London, UK, who had nasopharyngeal swab PCR tests and blood samples taken every week. Healthcare workers were recruited between 23 and 31 March 2020, during the week of the UK lockdown, and were followed weekly for up to roughly 15 weeks. Paper-wide results and their limitations: VDJdb matching was skewed toward anti-spike CD8 responses, so virus-specific expansions were likely underestimated and private and CD4 specificities were missed.

This clonotype originated in an adult who was a healthcare worker with PCR-confirmed SARS-CoV-2 infection or an uninfected control (not recorded which). Sample: whole blood, taken at baseline. The chain couples TRBV6-6 to TRBJ2-5, with 7 bases aligning to TRBD2. The CDR3 region has the sequence CASERGPPQETQYF. DNA sequence: TGTGCCAGCGAGCGGGGTCCCCCCCAAGAGACCCAGTACTTC.